Included here is one T cell receptor beta chain sequence, with context. Trimming removed 1 base from V and 3 bases from J, with 9 bases in between. The CDR3 is made up of 15 amino acids. Germline values: CDR1 SGHTA, CDR2 FQGTGA. Measured with immunoSEQ multiplex PCR; TCRdb has only the in-frame clones, and not every one. The sample includes 250,000 to 350,000 clones, around 82% seen only once; the top ten take about a sixth. The sample originates from a study of blood T cell repertoires in COVID-19. The sequence derives from a person aged 65 to 79 with COVID-19, enrolled during active disease. The rearrangement links TRBV7-3 to TRBJ1-4; D possibly corresponds to TRBD1 (6 bases). Input material: peripheral blood. DNA for the CDR3: TGTGCCAGCAGCTTAATAGGGGGAGCTAATGAAAAACTGTTTTTT. Amino acids: CASSLIGGANEKLFF.